These 5 T cell receptor beta chains originate from one sample sequenced in a study of shared clonotypes between healthy human individuals. Here immunoSEQ multiplex PCR was the method, and the copy in TCRdb shows in-frame clones only, minus some. The table includes millions of clones, over 90% detected once. Sequencing input: naive CD4+ T cells from PBMCs. Described subset: CD45RA+ positively selected. These receptor sequences come from a man in his late teens or twenties in good health. Some clones in this sample may be carry-over from other donors' samples.

The chain is built from TRBV9 and TRBJ1-4; D might be TRBD1 (5 bases). The V gene lost 4 bases and the J gene lost 7 bases, with 17 bases spanning the gap. Germline values: CDR1 SGDLS, CDR2 YYNGEE. The length of the CDR3 is 15 residues. The CDR3 here is CASSLRPAGREKLFF. CDR3 nucleotides: TGTGCCAGCAGCCTCCGGCCCGCAGGGCGTGAAAAACTGTTTTTT.

The V gene is TRBV9, the J gene TRBJ1-2; D not resolved. Deletions cut 4 bases from V and 2 bases from J, with 12 bases between. The CDR3 runs 14 residues. CDR1 is SGDLS, CDR2 YYNGEE, per germline. CDR3 DNA sequence: TGTGCCAGCAGCCGGGATGACTCAAACTATGGCTACACCTTC. It encodes CASSRDDSNYGYTF.

This clone was counted once. CDR3 bases: TGTGCCAGCAGCGTGAGCATAGCGGGAAATAACCAAGAGACCCAGTACTTC. This sequence encodes CASSVSIAGNNQETQYF. The chain links TRBV9 to TRBJ2-5; TRBD2 matches 8 bases. The V segment lost 2 bases and the J segment 0 bases; nucleotides outside the gene matches: 9. This CDR3 is built from 17 residues. CDR1 is SGDLS and CDR2 is YYNGEE in the germline V gene.

The V and J genes are TRBV29-1 and TRBJ2-1, with a tentative D call TRBD2 (6 bases). The CDR3 is made up of 15 amino acids. Trimming stripped 4 bases from V and 1 base from J, with 14 bases between. Looked up from germline, CDR1 is SQVTM and CDR2 is ANQGSEA. CDR3 sequence reads: CSVVGSGESYNEQFF. CDR3 nucleotide sequence: TGCAGCGTTGTTGGTAGCGGAGAGTCCTACAATGAGCAGTTCTTC.

This rearrangement joins TRBV2 to TRBJ1-1; the D is unclear. Germline V gene data show CDR1 as SNHLY and CDR2 as FYNNEI. CDR3 size: 15 residues. Trimming stripped 3 bases from V and 0 bases from J, with 11 bases between. CDR3 sequence (DNA): TGTGCCAGCAGTGAGTACGGTCCCTTGAACACTGAAGCTTTCTTT. It codes for CASSEYGPLNTEAFF.